The following is a T cell receptor beta chain sequence with its context. This sample is part of a study of T cell changes during pregnancy in multiple sclerosis. Only in-frame clones appear in the TCRdb table, and some are missing; sequencing was by immunoSEQ multiplex PCR. Altogether approximately 53,000 clones are present, over 90% being singletons, with the ten largest covering approximately 0.61%. The TCR was taken from a female donor in good health, enrolled as a control in a pregnancy study. Here the sequenced sample was CD4+ T cells from peripheral blood mononuclear cells, taken after pregnancy.

The CDR3 DNA reads TGTGCCAGCAGCGTAGCAGGAACAGATACGCAGTATTTT. This codes for CASSVAGTDTQYF. The chain employs TRBV9 and TRBJ2-3, with D uncertain. Germline CDR1 reads SGDLS; CDR2 reads YYNGEE. With 0 bases removed from V and 3 bases from J, the gap between germline ends came to 5 bases. The CDR3 consists of 13 residues.